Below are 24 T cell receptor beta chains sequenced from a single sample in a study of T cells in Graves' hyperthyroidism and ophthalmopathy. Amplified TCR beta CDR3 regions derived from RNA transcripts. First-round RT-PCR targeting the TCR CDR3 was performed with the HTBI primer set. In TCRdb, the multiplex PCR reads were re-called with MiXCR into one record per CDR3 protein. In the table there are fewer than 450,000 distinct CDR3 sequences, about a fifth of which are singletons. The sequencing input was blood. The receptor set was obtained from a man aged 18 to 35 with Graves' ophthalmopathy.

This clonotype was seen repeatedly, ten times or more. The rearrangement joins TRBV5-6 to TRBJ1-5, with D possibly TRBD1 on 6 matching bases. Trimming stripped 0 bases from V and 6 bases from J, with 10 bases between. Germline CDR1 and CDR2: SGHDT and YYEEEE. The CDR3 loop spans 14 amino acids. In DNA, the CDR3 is TGTGCCAGCAGCTTGGCGGGGGCGAGTCAGCCCCAGCATTTT. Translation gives CASSLAGASQPQHF.

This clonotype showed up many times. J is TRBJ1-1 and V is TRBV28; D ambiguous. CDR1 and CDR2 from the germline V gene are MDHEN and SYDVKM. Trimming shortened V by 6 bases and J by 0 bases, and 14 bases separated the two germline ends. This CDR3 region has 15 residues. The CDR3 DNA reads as TGTGCCAGCAGCCGCAACGGACGGATGAACACTGAAGCTTTCTTT. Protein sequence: CASSRNGRMNTEAFF. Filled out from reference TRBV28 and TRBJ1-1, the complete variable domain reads DVKVTQSSRYLVKRTGEKVFLECVQDMDHENMFWYRQDPGLGLRLIYFSYDVKMKEKGDIPEGYSVSREKKERFSLILESASTNQTSMYLCASSRNGRMNTEAFFGQGTRLTVV.

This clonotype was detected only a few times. The DNA of the CDR3 is TGTGCCAGTAGCAGGATGGGACAGGGGAGCTCCTACGAGCAGTACTTC. This encodes CASSRMGQGSSYEQYF. The V and J genes are TRBV28 and TRBJ2-7; 10 positions match TRBD1. Germline lookup yields CDR1 MDHEN and CDR2 SYDVKM. The CDR3 contains 16 residues. V shed 9 bases, J shed 0 bases, and the junction held 11 bases outside the gene matches.

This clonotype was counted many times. CDR3 loop: CASRLAGHLPDTQYF. Here the CDR3 DNA reads TGTGCCAGCAGACTAGCGGGTCACCTTCCAGATACGCAGTATTTT. The chain uses TRBV6-1 and TRBJ2-3; 9 bases map to TRBD2. Per the germline V gene, CDR1 is MNHNS and CDR2 is SASEGT. The ends lost 6 bases at V and 4 bases at J; junction bases unmatched: 8. CDR3 length equals 15 residues.

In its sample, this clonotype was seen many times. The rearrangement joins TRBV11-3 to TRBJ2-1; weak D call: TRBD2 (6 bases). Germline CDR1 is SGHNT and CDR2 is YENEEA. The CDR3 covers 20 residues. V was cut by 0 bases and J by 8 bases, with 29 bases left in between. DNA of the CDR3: TGTGCCAGCAGCTTAGATAGCACGGGGGAAGCGACCCCGTGGGTGGATGAGCAGTTCTTC. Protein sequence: CASSLDSTGEATPWVDEQFF.

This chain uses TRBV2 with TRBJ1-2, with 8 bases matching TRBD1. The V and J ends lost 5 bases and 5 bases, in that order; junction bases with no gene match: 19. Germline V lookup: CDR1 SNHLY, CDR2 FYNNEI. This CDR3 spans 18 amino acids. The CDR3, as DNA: TGTGCCAGCAGTACAGGACAGGGTTGGGGCGGGGGAGGATATGGCTACACCTTC. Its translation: CASSTGQGWGGGGYGYTF. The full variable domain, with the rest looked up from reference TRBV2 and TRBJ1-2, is EPEVTQTPSHQVTQMGQEVILRCVPISNHLYFYWYRQILGQKVEFLVSFYNNEISEKSEIFDDQFSVERPDGSNFTLKIRSTKLEDSAMYFCASSTGQGWGGGGYGYTFGSGTRLTVV.

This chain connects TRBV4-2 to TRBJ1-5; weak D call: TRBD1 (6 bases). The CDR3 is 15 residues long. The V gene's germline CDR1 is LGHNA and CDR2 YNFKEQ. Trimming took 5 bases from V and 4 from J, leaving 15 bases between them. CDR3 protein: CASSAHRDTNQPQHF. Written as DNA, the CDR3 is TGTGCCAGCAGCGCTCACCGGGACACTAATCAGCCCCAGCATTTT.

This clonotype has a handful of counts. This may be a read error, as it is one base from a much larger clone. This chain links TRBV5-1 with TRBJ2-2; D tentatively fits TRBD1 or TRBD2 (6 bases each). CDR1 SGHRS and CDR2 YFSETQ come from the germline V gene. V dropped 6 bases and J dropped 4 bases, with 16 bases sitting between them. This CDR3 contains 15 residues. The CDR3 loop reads CASTLRGPSTGELFF. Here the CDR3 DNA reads TGCGCCAGCACCCTCCGGGGGCCGAGCACCGGGGAGCTGTTTTTT.

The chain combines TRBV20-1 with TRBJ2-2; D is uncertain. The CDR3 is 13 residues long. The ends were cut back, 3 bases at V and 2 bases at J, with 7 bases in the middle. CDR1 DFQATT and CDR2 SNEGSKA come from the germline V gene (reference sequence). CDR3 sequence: CSASADNTGELFF. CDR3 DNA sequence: TGCAGTGCTAGCGCAGATAACACCGGGGAGCTGTTTTTT.

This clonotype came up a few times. The CDR3 nucleotides read TGTGCCAGCAGCCGGACAGGGGGCTTAGAAGCTTTCTTT. It is translated as CASSRTGGLEAFF. The V gene is TRBV6-1, the J gene TRBJ1-1; 11 bases agree with TRBD1. The CDR3 loop spans 13 amino acids. The V gene end was trimmed by 6 bases and the J gene end by 8 bases; junction bases not matched to a gene: 5. The germline gives CDR1 MNHNS, CDR2 SASEGT.

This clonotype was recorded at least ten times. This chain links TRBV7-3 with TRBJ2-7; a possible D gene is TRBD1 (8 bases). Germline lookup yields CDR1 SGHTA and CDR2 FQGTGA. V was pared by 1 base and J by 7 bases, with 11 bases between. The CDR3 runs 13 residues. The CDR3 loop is CASSLNRGGEQYF. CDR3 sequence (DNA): TGTGCCAGCAGCTTAAACAGGGGGGGAGAGCAGTACTTC.

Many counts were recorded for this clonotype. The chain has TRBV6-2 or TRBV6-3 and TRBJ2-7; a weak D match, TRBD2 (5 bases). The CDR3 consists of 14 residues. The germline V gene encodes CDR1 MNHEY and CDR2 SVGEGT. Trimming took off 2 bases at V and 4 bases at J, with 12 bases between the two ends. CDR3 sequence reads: CASSYTSPGYEQYF. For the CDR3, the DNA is TGTGCCAGCAGTTACACCTCCCCGGGATACGAGCAGTACTTC.

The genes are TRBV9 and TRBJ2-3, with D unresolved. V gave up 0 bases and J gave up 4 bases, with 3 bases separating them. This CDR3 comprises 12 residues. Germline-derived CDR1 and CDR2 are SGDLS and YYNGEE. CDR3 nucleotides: TGTGCCAGCAGCGTAGATGCAGATACGCAGTATTTT. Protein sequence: CASSVDADTQYF.

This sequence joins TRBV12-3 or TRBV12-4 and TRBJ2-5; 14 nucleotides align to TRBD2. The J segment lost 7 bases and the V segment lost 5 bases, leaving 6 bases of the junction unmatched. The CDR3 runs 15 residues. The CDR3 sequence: CASSGGTSGGGTQYF. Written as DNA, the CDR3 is TGTGCCAGCAGTGGAGGGACTAGCGGGGGAGGGACCCAGTACTTC.

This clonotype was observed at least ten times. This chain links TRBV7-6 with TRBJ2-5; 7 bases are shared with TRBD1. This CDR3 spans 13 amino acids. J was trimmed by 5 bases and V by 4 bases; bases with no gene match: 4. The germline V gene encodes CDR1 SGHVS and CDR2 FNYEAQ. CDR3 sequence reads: CASSSNRGETQYF. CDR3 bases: TGTGCCAGCAGCTCTAACAGGGGTGAGACCCAGTACTTC. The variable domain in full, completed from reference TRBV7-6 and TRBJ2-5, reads GAGVSQSPRYKVTKRGQDVALRCDPISGHVSLYWYRQALGQGPEFLTYFNYEAQQDKSGLPNDRFSAERPEGSISTLTIQRTEQRDSAMYRCASSSNRGETQYFGPGTRLLVL.

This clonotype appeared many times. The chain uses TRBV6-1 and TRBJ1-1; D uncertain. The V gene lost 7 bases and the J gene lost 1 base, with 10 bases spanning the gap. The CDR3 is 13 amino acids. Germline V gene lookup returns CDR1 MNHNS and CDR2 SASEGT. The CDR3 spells CASNLLQNTEAFF. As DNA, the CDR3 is TGTGCCAGCAATCTCTTACAGAACACTGAAGCTTTCTTT.

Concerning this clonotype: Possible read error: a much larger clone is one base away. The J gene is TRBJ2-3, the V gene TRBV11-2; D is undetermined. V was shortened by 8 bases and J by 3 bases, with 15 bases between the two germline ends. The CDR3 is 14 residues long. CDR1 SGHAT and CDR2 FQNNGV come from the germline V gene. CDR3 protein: CASGPRRTTDTQYF. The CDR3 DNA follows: TGTGCCAGCGGCCCCCGACGTACAACAGATACGCAGTATTTT.

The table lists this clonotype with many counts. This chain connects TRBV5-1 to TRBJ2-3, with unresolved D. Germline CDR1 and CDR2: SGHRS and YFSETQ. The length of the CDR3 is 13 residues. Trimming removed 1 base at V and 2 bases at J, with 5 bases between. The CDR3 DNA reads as TGCGCCAGCAGCTTGACCTACACAGATACGCAGTATTTT. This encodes CASSLTYTDTQYF.

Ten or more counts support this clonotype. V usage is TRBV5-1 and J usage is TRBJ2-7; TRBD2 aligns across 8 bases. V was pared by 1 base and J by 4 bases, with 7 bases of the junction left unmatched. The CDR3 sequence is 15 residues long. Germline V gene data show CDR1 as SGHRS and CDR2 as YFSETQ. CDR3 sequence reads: CASSLLAGHLYEQYF. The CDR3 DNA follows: TGCGCCAGCAGCTTGTTAGCGGGGCATTTGTACGAGCAGTACTTC. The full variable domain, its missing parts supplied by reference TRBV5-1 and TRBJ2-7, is KAGVTQTPRYLIKTRGQQVTLSCSPISGHRSVSWYQQTPGQGLQFLFEYFSETQRNKGNFPGRFSGRQFSNSRSEMNVSTLELGDSALYLCASSLLAGHLYEQYFGPGTRLTVT.

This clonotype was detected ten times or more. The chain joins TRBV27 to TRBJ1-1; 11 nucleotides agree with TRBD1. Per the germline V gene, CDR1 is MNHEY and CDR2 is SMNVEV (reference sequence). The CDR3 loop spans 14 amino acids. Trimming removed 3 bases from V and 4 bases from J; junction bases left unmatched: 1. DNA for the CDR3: TGTGCCAGCAGTTTCGGACAGGGGGCCACTGAAGCTTTCTTT. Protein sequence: CASSFGQGATEAFF.

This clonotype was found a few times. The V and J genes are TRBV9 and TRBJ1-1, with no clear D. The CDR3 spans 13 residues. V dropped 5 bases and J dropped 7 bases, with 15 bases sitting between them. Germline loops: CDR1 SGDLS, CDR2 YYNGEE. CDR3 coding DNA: TGTGCCAGCAGGCCGCTGGCCGCCTTTGAAGCTTTCTTT. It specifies CASRPLAAFEAFF.

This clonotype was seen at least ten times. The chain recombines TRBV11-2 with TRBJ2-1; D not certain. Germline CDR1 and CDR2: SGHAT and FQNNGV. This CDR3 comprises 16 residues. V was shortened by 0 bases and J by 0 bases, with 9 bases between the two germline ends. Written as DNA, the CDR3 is TGTGCCAGCAGCTTAGATCCCTCAGTCTCCTACAATGAGCAGTTCTTC. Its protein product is CASSLDPSVSYNEQFF.

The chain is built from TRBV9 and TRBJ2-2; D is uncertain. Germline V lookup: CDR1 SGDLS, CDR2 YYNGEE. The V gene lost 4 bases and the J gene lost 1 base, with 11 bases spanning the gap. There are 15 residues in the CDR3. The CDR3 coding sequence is TGTGCCAGCAGCCATGACTGGGAGAACACCGGGGAGCTGTTTTTT. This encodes CASSHDWENTGELFF.

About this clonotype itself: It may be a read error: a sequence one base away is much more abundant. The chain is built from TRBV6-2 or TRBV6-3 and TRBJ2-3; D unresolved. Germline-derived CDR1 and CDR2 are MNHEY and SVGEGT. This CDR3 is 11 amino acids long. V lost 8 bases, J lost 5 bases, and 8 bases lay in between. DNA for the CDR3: TGTGCCAGCGGCCAGAGAGATACGCAGTATTTT. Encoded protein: CASGQRDTQYF.